This T cell receptor (beta chain) emerged from a study of Graves' ophthalmopathy and Graves' hyperthyroidism. Looking at the study overall: Researchers obtained peripheral blood at initial diagnosis, before any treatment had begun.

In its sample, this clonotype was seen many times. This CDR3 region has 15 residues. V lost 0 bases and J 9 bases, leaving 12 bases between the germline ends. Germline V CDR1 and CDR2: LNHNV, YYDKDF (reference sequence). Recruitment covered hyperthyroidism patients aged 18 to 65 whose new diagnosis was of under 2 months' duration. None of the included patients had other autoimmune diseases, uncontrolled infections, pregnancy or lactation, as these led to exclusion. Someone took the PBMCs out of 10 ml of fresh peripheral blood. RNA transcripts yielded amplified TCR beta CDR3 regions. Second-round multiplex PCR came after first-round RT-PCR with HTBI primers. TCRdb analysed the multiplex PCR reads with MiXCR anew, one entry per CDR3 protein. The top ten hold roughly 6.9% of the sample, which has over 500,000 distinct CDR3 sequences, approximately 21% seen once.

The material sequenced was peripheral blood. V usage is TRBV15 and J usage is TRBJ1-6; no reliable D call. This clonotype was obtained from a young woman with stable Graves' hyperthyroidism. Some clones in this sample may be carry-over from other donors' samples. The CDR3 reads CATSRDPDAASPLHF. CDR3 sequence (DNA): TGTGCCACCAGCAGAGATCCGGACGCGGCTTCACCCCTCCACTTT. The full variable domain, with the rest looked up from reference TRBV15 and TRBJ1-6, is DAMVIQNPRYQVTQFGKPVTLSCSQTLNHNVMYWYQQKSSQAPKLLFHYYDKDFNNEADTPDNFQSRRPNTSFCFLDIRSPGLGDTAMYLCATSRDPDAASPLHFGNGTRLTVT.